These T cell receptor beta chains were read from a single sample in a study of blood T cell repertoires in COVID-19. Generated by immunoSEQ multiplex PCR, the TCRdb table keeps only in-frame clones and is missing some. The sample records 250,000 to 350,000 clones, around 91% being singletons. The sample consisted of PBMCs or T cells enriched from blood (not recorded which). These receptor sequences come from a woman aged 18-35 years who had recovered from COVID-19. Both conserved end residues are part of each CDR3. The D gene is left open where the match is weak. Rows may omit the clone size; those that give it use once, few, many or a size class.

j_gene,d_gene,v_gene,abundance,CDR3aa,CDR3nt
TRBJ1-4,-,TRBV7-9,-,CASRPSGRPNEKLFF,TGTGCCAGCAGACCCTCAGGGCGCCCTAATGAAAAACTGTTTTTT
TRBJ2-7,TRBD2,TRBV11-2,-,CASSSGLAGEPYEQYF,TGTGCCAGCAGCTCCGGACTAGCGGGGGAGCCCTACGAGCAGTACTTC
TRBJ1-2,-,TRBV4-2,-,CASSLTNYGYTF,TGTGCCAGCAGCTTAACTAACTATGGCTACACCTTC
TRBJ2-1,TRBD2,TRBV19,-,CASSIRGLGGEQFF,TGTGCCAGTAGTATAAGGGGACTAGGAGGTGAGCAGTTCTTC
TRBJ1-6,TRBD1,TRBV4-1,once,CASSQAGAGGYSPLHF,TGCGCCAGCAGCCAAGCTGGGGCAGGGGGCTATTCACCCCTCCACTTT
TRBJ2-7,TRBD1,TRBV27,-,CASSLGGTGAYEQYF,TGTGCCAGCAGCCTAGGGGGGACAGGGGCCTACGAGCAGTACTTC
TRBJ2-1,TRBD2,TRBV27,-,CASSLTSGGFTYNEQFF,TGTGCCAGCAGTTTGACTAGCGGGGGATTTACCTACAATGAGCAGTTCTTC
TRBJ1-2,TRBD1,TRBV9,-,CASSVGGTGGAYSYTF,TGTGCCAGCAGCGTAGGGGGGACAGGGGGCGCGTATAGCTACACCTTC
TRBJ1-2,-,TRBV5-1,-,CASSTNSGYGYTF,TGCGCCAGCAGCACCAACTCAGGGTATGGCTACACCTTC
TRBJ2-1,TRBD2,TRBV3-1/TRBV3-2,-,CASTTSSGGRNEQFF,TGTGCCAGCACTACAAGTAGCGGGGGGCGGAATGAGCAGTTCTTC
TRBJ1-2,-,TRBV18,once,CASSPQEWEGNYGYTF,TGTGCCAGCTCACCCCAGGAGTGGGAGGGGAACTATGGCTACACCTTC
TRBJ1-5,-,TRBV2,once,CASSENLLGAWGNQPQHF,TGTGCCAGCAGTGAGAATTTGTTGGGGGCATGGGGCAATCAGCCCCAGCATTTT
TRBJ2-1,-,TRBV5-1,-,CASSFGGVNNEQFF,TGCGCCAGCAGCTTTGGCGGGGTAAACAATGAGCAGTTCTTC
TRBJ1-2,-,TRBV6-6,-,CASSRSPNGYTF,TGTGCCAGCAGTCGCTCCCCTAATGGCTACACCTTC
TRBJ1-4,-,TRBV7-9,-,CASSFNRDEKLFF,TGTGCCAGCAGCTTTAATCGAGATGAAAAACTGTTTTTT
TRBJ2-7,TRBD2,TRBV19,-,CASSTTSGGISYEQYF,TGTGCCAGTAGTACGACTAGCGGGGGCATATCCTACGAGCAGTACTTC
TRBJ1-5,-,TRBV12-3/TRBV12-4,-,CASTLGGNQPQHF,TGTGCCAGCACCCTGGGGGGAAATCAGCCCCAGCATTTT
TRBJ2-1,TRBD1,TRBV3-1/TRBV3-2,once,CASSQGTGGEQFF,TGTGCCAGCAGCCAAGGGACAGGTGGAGAGCAGTTCTTC
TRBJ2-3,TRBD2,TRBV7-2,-,CASSRNLAGGGPDTQYF,TGTGCCAGCAGCCGGAACCTAGCGGGGGGAGGGCCAGATACGCAGTATTTT
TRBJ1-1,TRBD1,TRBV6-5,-,CASSRQGVGTEAFF,TGTGCCAGCAGTCGACAGGGGGTCGGCACTGAAGCTTTCTTT
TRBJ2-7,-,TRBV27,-,CASSLSARGEQYF,TGTGCCAGCAGTTTATCGGCCAGGGGAGAGCAGTACTTC
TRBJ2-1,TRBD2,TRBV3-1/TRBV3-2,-,CASSQDFGTSGYNEQFF,TGTGCCAGCAGCCAAGATTTCGGGACTAGCGGGTACAATGAGCAGTTCTTC
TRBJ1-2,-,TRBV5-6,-,CASSLVAGKIGYTF,TGTGCCAGCAGCTTGGTAGCGGGGAAAATAGGCTACACCTTC
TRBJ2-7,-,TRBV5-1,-,CASSLTGSYEQYF,TGCGCCAGCAGCTTGACAGGATCCTACGAGCAGTACTTC
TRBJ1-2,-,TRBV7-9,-,CASSLEEGVGYGYTF,TGTGCCAGCAGCTTAGAGGAGGGTGTAGGCTATGGCTACACCTTC
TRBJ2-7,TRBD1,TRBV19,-,CASSAPGQPAYEQYF,TGTGCCAGTAGTGCCCCGGGACAGCCAGCCTACGAGCAGTACTTC
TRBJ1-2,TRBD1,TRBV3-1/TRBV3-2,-,CASSQTSGTVYGYTF,TGTGCCAGCAGCCAGACCTCCGGGACAGTCTATGGCTACACCTTC
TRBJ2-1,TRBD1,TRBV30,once,CAWTKGAVEQFF,TGTGCCTGGACCAAGGGGGCGGTTGAGCAGTTCTTC
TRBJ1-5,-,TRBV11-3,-,CASSLVDRFSNQPQHF,TGTGCCAGCAGCTTGGTAGACAGGTTTAGCAATCAGCCCCAGCATTTT
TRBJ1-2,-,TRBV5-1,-,CASSLGAKKGYTF,TGCGCCAGCAGCCTGGGGGCGAAGAAGGGCTACACCTTC
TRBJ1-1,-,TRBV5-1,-,CASSLATGLNTEAFF,TGCGCCAGCAGCTTGGCGACAGGCCTGAACACTGAAGCTTTCTTT
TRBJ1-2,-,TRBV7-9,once,CATFSTQTTAGYTF,TGTGCCACCTTTTCCACCCAAACTACCGCAGGCTACACCTTC
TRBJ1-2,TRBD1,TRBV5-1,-,CASSQGQGLNGYTF,TGCGCCAGCAGCCAGGGACAGGGGTTGAATGGCTACACCTTC
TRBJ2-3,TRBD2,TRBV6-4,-,CASSLDTSGGSTQYF,TGTGCCAGCAGCCTAGACACTAGCGGGGGGTCTACGCAGTATTTT
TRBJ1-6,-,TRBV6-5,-,CASSYETGGNSPLHF,TGTGCCAGCAGTTACGAGACAGGCGGCAATTCACCCCTCCACTTT
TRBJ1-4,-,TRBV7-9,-,CASSTTVIEKLFF,TGTGCCAGCAGCACGACAGTCATCGAAAAACTGTTTTTT
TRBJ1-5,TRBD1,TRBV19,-,CASNVGQGANQPQHF,TGTGCCAGCAACGTGGGGCAGGGGGCTAATCAGCCCCAGCATTTT
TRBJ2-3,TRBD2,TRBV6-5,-,CASSPAGGTDTQYF,TGTGCCAGCAGCCCAGCGGGGGGCACAGATACGCAGTATTTT
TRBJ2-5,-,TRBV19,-,CASSIDGEDPTQYF,TGTGCCAGTAGTATAGATGGGGAGGATCCGACCCAGTACTTC
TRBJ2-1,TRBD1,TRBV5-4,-,CASSPGTGDYNEQFF,TGTGCCAGCAGCCCCGGGACAGGGGACTACAATGAGCAGTTCTTC
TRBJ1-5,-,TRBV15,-,CATSRAGGNQPQHF,TGTGCCACCAGCAGAGCAGGGGGCAATCAGCCCCAGCATTTT
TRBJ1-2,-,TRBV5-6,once,CASSRILEGDYGYTF,TGTGCCAGCAGTCGAATCTTGGAAGGGGACTATGGCTACACCTTC
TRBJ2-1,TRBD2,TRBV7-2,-,CASRPGTSFEQFF,TGTGCCAGCAGACCCGGGACTAGTTTTGAGCAGTTCTTC